This TCR beta chain originates from a study of blood T cell repertoires in COVID-19. Study background: From the United States, Italy and Spain came samples of acute and convalescent COVID-19. T cells, B-cell-depleted T cells, or PBMCs provided the cDNA or gDNA that served as material.

This clone came up once. In the authors' methods: Amplifying reference gene primers gave estimates of nucleated cell counts. The table came from immunoSEQ multiplex PCR; TCRdb's copy has only in-frame clones and leaves some out. That table is the source of V, J and clone size, and D and trimming were worked out from the DNA. The sample has roughly 56,000 clones, 91% seen once. The sample was peripheral blood. This TCR was recovered from a man between 45 and 60 years old with active COVID-19.

The CDR3 DNA follows: TGTGCCAGCTCACTGGGGAGTAGCGGGGTCACAGATACGCAGTATTTT. Its translation: CASSLGSSGVTDTQYF. The J gene is TRBJ2-3, the V gene TRBV18, with 8 bases fitting TRBD2. V dropped 4 bases and J dropped 2; count of bases not matched to a gene: 8. Germline-derived CDR1 and CDR2 are KGHSH and LQKENI. This CDR3 region has 16 residues. Using reference TRBV18 and TRBJ2-3 for the parts outside the CDR3, the full variable domain is NAGVMQNPRHLVRRRGQEARLRCSPMKGHSHVYWYRQLPEEGLKFMVYLQKENIIDESGMPKERFSAEFPKEGPSILRIQQVVRGDSAAYFCASSLGSSGVTDTQYFGPGTRLTVL.